Each of the 22 T cell receptor beta chains below was sequenced from the same sample in a study of cytomegalovirus exposure and HLA in healthy donors. A multiplex PCR was run with 60 Vbeta primers and 13 Jbeta primers. Sequenced by immunoSEQ multiplex PCR; TCRdb stores in-frame clones only, minus some. The table shows about 110,000 clones, with just under 70% occurring only once. Material for sequencing was PBMCs. The receptors were gathered from a man aged 30 to 39 in good health and CMV-seropositive.

The CDR3 DNA is TGTGCCAGCAGCGTAGATAGCGGGAGGTTCTCTCCCGAGCAGTTCTTC. Protein sequence: CASSVDSGRFSPEQFF. This chain joins TRBV9 and TRBJ2-1; 10 bases fit TRBD2. The germline gives CDR1 SGDLS, CDR2 YYNGEE. The CDR3 is 16 amino acids. The ends lost 0 bases at V and 10 bases at J; junction bases unmatched: 10.

The gene calls are TRBV28 and TRBJ1-3; TRBD1 matches at 8 bases. CDR1 MDHEN and CDR2 SYDVKM come from the germline V gene. Trimming took 3 bases from V and 4 from J; bases not matched to a gene: 14. This CDR3 contains 18 residues. As DNA, the CDR3 is TGTGCCAGCAGTTTCAATCCCCGGGACAGGCGTTCCGGAAACACCATATATTTT. Amino acids: CASSFNPRDRRSGNTIYF.

The CDR3 is CASSEWARGQGVTGELFF. In DNA form, the CDR3 reads TGCGCCAGCAGTGAATGGGCCCGCGGACAGGGGGTAACCGGGGAGCTGTTTTTT. The chain combines TRBV10-1 with TRBJ2-2; TRBD1 matches 10 bases. The length of the CDR3 is 18 residues. Germline trimming cut 3 bases from V and 5 bases from J; bases unmatched to any gene: 12. The germline CDR1 and CDR2 sequences are WNHNN and SYGVQD (reference sequence).

The chain recombines TRBV2 with TRBJ1-5; tentative D call: TRBD1 (6 bases). Per the germline V gene, CDR1 is SNHLY and CDR2 is FYNNEI. This CDR3 spans 16 amino acids. V was cut by 5 bases and J by 9 bases, with 23 bases left in between. As DNA, the CDR3 is TGTGCCAGCAGTCCCCCGAGGGGGAGGGGGAGAGGGCCCCAGCATTTT. Translated, it gives CASSPPRGRGRGPQHF. The full variable domain, in which reference TRBV2 and TRBJ1-5 provide the parts outside the CDR3, is EPEVTQTPSHQVTQMGQEVILRCVPISNHLYFYWYRQILGQKVEFLVSFYNNEISEKSEIFDDQFSVERPDGSNFTLKIRSTKLEDSAMYFCASSPPRGRGRGPQHFGDGTRLSIL.

This clone has just a few counts. This chain uses TRBV10-3 with TRBJ1-1, with a weak D call TRBD1 (5 bases). The CDR3 consists of 13 residues. Trimming shortened V by 6 bases and J by 3 bases, and 11 bases separated the two germline ends. Per the germline V gene, CDR1 is ENHRY and CDR2 is SYGVKD. For the CDR3, the DNA is TGTGCCATCAGGGCGGGGGGGGACACTGAAGCTTTCTTT. It is translated as CAIRAGGDTEAFF.

The gene calls are TRBV9 and TRBJ1-2, with 9 bases aligning to TRBD1. Losses at the gene ends were 0 bases for V and 7 bases for J; bases not matched to a gene: 7. This CDR3 is 15 amino acids long. The V gene's germline CDR1 is SGDLS and CDR2 YYNGEE. CDR3 loop: CASSVAGGTGSGYTF. CDR3 sequence (DNA): TGTGCCAGCAGCGTAGCGGGTGGGACAGGGTCTGGCTACACCTTC.

The table lists this clone with a few counts. V usage is TRBV5-4 and J usage is TRBJ1-6; D remains unclear. This CDR3 spans 16 amino acids. V lost 0 bases, J lost 0 bases, and 7 bases lay in between. The germline V gene has CDR1 SGHNT and CDR2 YYREEE (reference sequence). The DNA of the CDR3 is TGTGCCAGCAGCTTGGGCGGGGACTCCTATAATTCACCCCTCCACTTT. As protein: CASSLGGDSYNSPLHF.

The gene calls are TRBV28 and TRBJ1-4; tentatively, D is TRBD1 (6 bases). The germline V and J ends were trimmed by 4 bases and 9 bases, with 18 bases remaining between them. The length of the CDR3 is 15 residues. CDR1 and CDR2 (germline): MDHEN, SYDVKM. In DNA, the CDR3 is TGTGCCAGCAGTTGGGAGACAGGTTCCGAACAAAAACTGTTTTTT. It is translated as CASSWETGSEQKLFF.

Only a few counts were recorded for this clone. The rearrangement uses TRBV19 and TRBJ2-4; TRBD1 agrees at 10 bases. The CDR3 runs 16 residues. Germline V CDR1 and CDR2: LNHDA, SQIVND (reference sequence). The V segment lost 6 bases and the J segment 6 bases; nucleotides outside the gene matches: 11. The CDR3 reads CASSTTTGGSGNIQYF. CDR3 in DNA: TGTGCCAGTAGCACCACGACAGGGGGCTCGGGAAACATTCAGTACTTC.

The V call is TRBV28, the J call TRBJ1-3; no clear D. The CDR3 covers 16 residues. Trimming pared 5 bases from V and 3 bases from J, leaving 17 bases between. Germline CDR1 reads MDHEN; CDR2 reads SYDVKM. Written as DNA, the CDR3 is TGTGCCAGCAGTCTCCGGCGGGAGGCACATGGAAACACCATATATTTT. Translated: CASSLRREAHGNTIYF. Based on the CDR3 plus reference TRBV28 and TRBJ1-3, the full variable domain is DVKVTQSSRYLVKRTGEKVFLECVQDMDHENMFWYRQDPGLGLRLIYFSYDVKMKEKGDIPEGYSVSREKKERFSLILESASTNQTSMYLCASSLRREAHGNTIYFGEGSWLTVV.

There are a few counts of this clone. The chain uses TRBV19 and TRBJ2-7, with 10 bases aligning to TRBD2. Trimming took 7 bases from V and 0 from J; bases not matched to a gene: 24. Germline assignment: CDR1 LNHDA and CDR2 SQIVND (reference sequence). The CDR3 is 21 amino acids. DNA for the CDR3: TGTGCCAGTAAAGGCAGAACTAGCGGGATCTTGGCCCCAATCAGCTCCTACGAGCAGTACGTC. Its protein is CASKGRTSGILAPISSYEQYV.

This chain uses TRBV5-4 with TRBJ2-1; 14 bases agree with TRBD2. The V segment lost 3 bases and the J segment 9 bases; nucleotides outside the gene matches: 5. Germline assignment: CDR1 SGHNT and CDR2 YYREEE (reference sequence). The CDR3 has 15 residues. The CDR3, as DNA: TGTGCCAGCAGCTGGGGACTAGCGGGAGACGGTGAGCAGTTCTTC. It specifies CASSWGLAGDGEQFF.

Only one count was recorded for this clone. This chain connects TRBV5-7 to TRBJ1-2; 9 bases agree with TRBD1. TRBV5-7 is an open reading frame whose function is uncertain. V lost 1 base and J lost 4; bases outside the gene matches: 11. This CDR3 has 17 residues. CDR3 protein: CASSLYDRGKGCYGYTF. The CDR3 DNA is TGTGCCAGCAGCTTGTACGACAGGGGGAAGGGTTGCTATGGCTACACCTTC.

This chain links TRBV4-1 with TRBJ2-5; tentative D call: TRBD1 (5 bases). TRBJ2-7 matches the DNA end more closely, so the J call is doubtful. Germline V CDR1 and CDR2: MGHRA, YSYEKL. The CDR3 covers 15 residues. This CDR3 is CASSQDWARAYEQYF. CDR3 DNA: TGCGCCAGCAGCCAAGATTGGGCCAGGGCCTACGAGCAGTACTTC.

This clone was recorded a few times. This chain uses TRBV4-3 with TRBJ2-2, with 8 bases identical to TRBD2. The V gene's germline CDR1 is LGHNA and CDR2 YSLEER. The CDR3 totals 18 residues. J lost 2 bases, V lost 1 base, and 9 bases had no gene match. CDR3 nucleotides: TGCGCCAGCAGCCAAGGCATCATAGCGGGAACCAACACCGGGGAGCTGTTTTTT. This sequence encodes CASSQGIIAGTNTGELFF.

This clone was observed a few times. The chain is built from TRBV11-2 and TRBJ2-3, with 13 bases identical to TRBD2. Germline lookup yields CDR1 SGHAT and CDR2 FQNNGV. CDR3 length: 14 residues. V was clipped by 1 base and J by 10 bases; unmatched bases: 2. The CDR3 DNA is TGTGCCAGCAGCTTAGGACTAGCGGGAGGTGCGCAGTATTTT. This sequence encodes CASSLGLAGGAQYF.

This chain connects TRBV18 to TRBJ2-7; TRBD1 agrees at 7 bases. V lost 6 bases, J lost 1 base, and 9 bases stayed unmatched. Germline V gives CDR1 KGHSH, CDR2 LQKENI. This CDR3 contains 15 residues. The CDR3 DNA reads as TGTGCCAGCTCTGACCGACAGGGAGAATCCTACGAGCAGTACTTC. Protein product: CASSDRQGESYEQYF.

Written as DNA, the CDR3 is TGTGCCAGCAGTGCTGATCCTGGGCCTAACTATGGCTACACCTTC. Protein: CASSADPGPNYGYTF. The genes are TRBV2 and TRBJ1-2; D not resolved. V was pared by 4 bases and J by 0 bases, with 12 bases between. This CDR3 has 15 amino acids. Per the germline V gene, CDR1 is SNHLY and CDR2 is FYNNEI.

The chain carries TRBV27 and TRBJ2-1; TRBD2 might be the D (5 bases). Germline V lookup: CDR1 MNHEY, CDR2 SMNVEV (reference sequence). The ends were cut back, 7 bases at V and 4 bases at J, with 32 bases in the middle. The length of the CDR3 is 20 residues. This CDR3 is CASKAHIGSERPPTYNEQFF. CDR3 coding DNA: TGTGCCAGCAAAGCCCACATAGGGTCCGAGCGGCCACCTACGTACAATGAGCAGTTCTTC.

The rearrangement uses TRBV5-1 and TRBJ1-4; 7 bases agree with TRBD1. Germline CDR1 reads SGHRS; CDR2 reads YFSETQ. This CDR3 has 15 amino acids. The V and J ends lost 4 bases and 6 bases, in that order; junction bases with no gene match: 9. In DNA form, the CDR3 reads TGCGCCAGCAGCCCTAAGACAGGGCCGGATGAAAAACTGTTTTTT. It translates to CASSPKTGPDEKLFF.

This chain connects TRBV10-3 to TRBJ1-5, with 12 bases that match TRBD1. The CDR3 consists of 17 residues. Germline lookup yields CDR1 ENHRY and CDR2 SYGVKD. Unmatched junction bases numbered 5, after V lost 0 bases and J lost 5 bases. DNA for the CDR3: TGTGCCATCAGTGAGTCGAGGGACAGGGGGCGAGATCAGCCCCAGCATTTT. This codes for CAISESRDRGRDQPQHF.

J is TRBJ2-1 and V is TRBV27, with TRBD1 as a possible D gene (5 bases). Germline CDR1 and CDR2: MNHEY and SMNVEV (reference sequence). This CDR3 is built from 14 residues. Trimming left V 5 bases short and J 4 bases short, with 12 bases between. CDR3 loop: CASSRQLLYNEQFF. In nucleotides, the CDR3 is TGTGCCAGCAGTCGACAGCTCCTGTACAATGAGCAGTTCTTC.